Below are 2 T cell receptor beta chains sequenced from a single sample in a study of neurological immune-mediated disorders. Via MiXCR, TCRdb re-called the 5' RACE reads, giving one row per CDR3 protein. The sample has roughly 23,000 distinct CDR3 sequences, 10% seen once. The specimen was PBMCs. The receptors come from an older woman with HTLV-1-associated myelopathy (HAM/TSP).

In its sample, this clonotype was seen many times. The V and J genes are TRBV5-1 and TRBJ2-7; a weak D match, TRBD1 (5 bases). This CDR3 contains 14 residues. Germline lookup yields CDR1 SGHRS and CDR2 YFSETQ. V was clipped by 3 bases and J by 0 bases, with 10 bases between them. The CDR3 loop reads CASSSKTDSYEQYF. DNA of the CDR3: TGCGCCAGCAGCTCCAAGACAGACTCCTACGAGCAGTACTTC.

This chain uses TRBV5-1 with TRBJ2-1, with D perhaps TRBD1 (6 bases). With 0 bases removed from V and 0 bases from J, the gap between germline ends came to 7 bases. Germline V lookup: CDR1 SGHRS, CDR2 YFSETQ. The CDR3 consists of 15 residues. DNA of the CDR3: TGCGCCAGCAGCTTGGGGGACACCTCCTACAATGAGCAGTTCTTC. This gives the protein CASSLGDTSYNEQFF.